A single sample is the source of the 15 T cell receptor beta chains below, sequenced in a study of CD8+CD57+ T cells in acquired aplastic anemia. The patients chosen for sequencing had shown expansion of CD8+CD57+ cells (detected by flow cytometry). The study profiled TCR beta VDJ and CDR3 using genomic DNA as template. TCRdb processed the reads anew with MiXCR; each CDR3 protein has one entry. Seen here are 89,000 or so distinct CDR3 sequences, 55% to 75% observed once, and the top ten hold 65%. The sequenced sample consisted of sorted CD4+, CD8+, or CD8+CD57+ T cells (not recorded which) from PBMCs. Receptors originate from a human donor with aplastic anemia.

The chain uses TRBV7-9 and TRBJ2-7; D is unclear. V was shortened by 6 bases and J by 2 bases, with 11 bases between the two germline ends. Germline values: CDR1 SEHNR, CDR2 FQNEAQ (reference sequence). The CDR3 contains 13 residues. CDR3 nucleotide sequence: TGTGCCAGCAGTTCGAAAGGGCCCTACGAGCAGTACTTC. This translates into CASSSKGPYEQYF.

The sample holds one count of this clonotype. The chain joins TRBV6-1 to TRBJ2-5, with TRBD2 matching over 8 bases. V lost 4 bases to trimming and J lost 5 bases; unmatched junction nucleotides: 6. The germline CDR1 and CDR2 sequences are MNHNS and SASEGT. The CDR3 extends over 14 amino acids. CDR3 DNA: TGTGCCAGCAGTGCCTCGGGAGGGTGGGAGACCCAGTACTTC. Its translation: CASSASGGWETQYF.

The chain combines TRBV10-3 with TRBJ2-1, with 9 bases aligning to TRBD2. CDR3 length: 13 residues. Germline V lookup: CDR1 ENHRY, CDR2 SYGVKD. Trimming took 7 bases from V and 6 from J; bases not matched to a gene: 4. The CDR3 sequence: CAIKPAGGNEQFF. The CDR3 nucleotides are TGTGCCATCAAGCCAGCGGGAGGCAATGAGCAGTTCTTC.

This chain joins TRBV20-1 and TRBJ1-6; D unclear. V was cut by 2 bases and J by 5 bases, with 16 bases left in between. Germline V CDR1 and CDR2: DFQATT, SNEGSKA (reference sequence). This CDR3 has 16 residues. The CDR3 loop reads CSARILRDGDNSPLHF. DNA of the CDR3: TGCAGTGCTAGAATTTTAAGGGATGGCGATAATTCACCCCTCCACTTT.

The chain is built from TRBV24-1 and TRBJ2-3; perhaps TRBD1 as D (6 bases). Trimming cost V 1 base and J 4 bases, with 14 bases left between them. Germline V gene data show CDR1 as KGHDR and CDR2 as SFDVKD. The CDR3 contains 16 residues. The CDR3 is CATSDFGRGKSDTQYF. The CDR3 DNA is TGTGCCACCAGTGATTTCGGCAGGGGAAAATCAGATACGCAGTATTTT.

Details on this clonotype: A read error may produce the germline difference seen at one junction end. The chain uses TRBV25-1 and TRBJ2-1, with 7 bases identical to TRBD1. The V gene's germline CDR1 is MGHDK and CDR2 SYGVNS. The CDR3 length is 12 residues. The CDR3 DNA is TGTACCAGCAGCCCGACAGGGCATGAGCAGTTCTTC. It yields the protein CTSSPTGHEQFF.

The V call is TRBV20-1, the J call TRBJ2-1; D is perhaps TRBD2 (5 bases). The CDR3 is 14 amino acids. The germline V gene encodes CDR1 DFQATT and CDR2 SNEGSKA (reference sequence). The germline V and J ends were trimmed by 0 bases and 10 bases, with 16 bases remaining between them. CDR3 sequence reads: CSAREGREGEEQFF. The CDR3 nucleotides are TGCAGTGCTAGAGAGGGTAGAGAGGGCGAGGAGCAGTTCTTC.

In its sample, this clonotype was seen a few times. V gene TRBV5-5 combines with J gene TRBJ1-1; no reliable D call. The CDR3 runs 14 residues. Trimming took 0 bases from V and 1 from J, leaving 7 bases between them. The germline CDR1 and CDR2 sequences are SGHKS and YYEKEE (reference sequence). The CDR3 is CASSLARANTEAFF. The CDR3 bases are TGTGCCAGCAGCTTGGCAAGGGCGAACACTGAAGCTTTCTTT.

This clonotype was counted a few times. The gene calls are TRBV5-6 and TRBJ2-7, with a weak D call TRBD1 (6 bases). Trimming cost V 6 bases and J 4 bases, with 20 bases left between them. CDR3 length equals 15 residues. CDR1 is SGHDT, CDR2 YYEEEE, per germline. The CDR3 spells CASTSRRGIMYEQYF. In nucleotides, the CDR3 is TGTGCCAGCACCAGTCGTAGGGGGATTATGTACGAGCAGTACTTC.

The V call is TRBV5-5, the J call TRBJ2-7, with D possibly matching TRBD2 (5 bases). The CDR3 covers 15 residues. CDR1 SGHKS and CDR2 YYEKEE come from the germline V gene (reference sequence). The V end was cut by 0 bases, the J end by 3 bases, with 13 bases between. CDR3 DNA: TGTGCCAGCAGCTTGGGACTTAGAGGGTACTACGAGCAGTACTTC. This codes for CASSLGLRGYYEQYF.

The chain carries TRBV3-1 and TRBJ1-6, with a weak D call TRBD1 (5 bases). CDR1 and CDR2 (germline): LGHDT, YNNKEL (reference sequence). The V gene lost 5 bases and the J gene lost 5 bases, with 13 bases spanning the gap. The CDR3 contains 15 residues. CDR3 sequence reads: CASSKRDGDNSPLHF. Written as DNA, the CDR3 is TGTGCCAGCAGCAAGCGGGACGGCGATAATTCACCCCTCCACTTT.

The chain carries TRBV29-1 and TRBJ2-3; D perhaps matches TRBD2 (5 bases). CDR1 is SQVTM, CDR2 ANQGSEA, per germline. The CDR3 length is 11 residues. The CDR3 here is CTDGGTDTQYF. The CDR3 DNA follows: TGCACCGATGGAGGTACAGATACGCAGTATTTT.

The V gene is TRBV5-1, the J gene TRBJ2-7; 7 bases are shared with TRBD1. In germline, CDR1 is SGHRS, CDR2 YFSETQ. The CDR3 spans 12 residues. V gave up 4 bases and J gave up 5 bases; unmatched junction bases: 3. The CDR3 reads CASSPGTDEQYF. CDR3 nucleotides: TGCGCCAGCAGCCCTGGGACAGACGAGCAGTACTTC.

The V call is TRBV7-3, the J call TRBJ2-7; D possibly corresponds to TRBD2 (5 bases). Trimming shortened V by 8 bases and J by 1 base, and 9 bases separated the two germline ends. CDR1 is SGHTA and CDR2 is FQGTGA in the germline V gene. The CDR3 has 12 amino acids. CDR3 coding DNA: TGTGCCAGCTCGGAGGTTTCCTACGAGCAGTACTTC. This sequence encodes CASSEVSYEQYF.

This clonotype has only a few counts. The chain has TRBV10-3 and TRBJ2-7; D gene ambiguous. Looked up from germline, CDR1 is ENHRY and CDR2 is SYGVKD. CDR3 length equals 11 residues. V lost 4 bases, J lost 5 bases, and 6 bases lay in between. The CDR3 loop reads CAISVEHEQYF. CDR3 DNA: TGTGCCATCAGTGTCGAACACGAGCAGTACTTC.